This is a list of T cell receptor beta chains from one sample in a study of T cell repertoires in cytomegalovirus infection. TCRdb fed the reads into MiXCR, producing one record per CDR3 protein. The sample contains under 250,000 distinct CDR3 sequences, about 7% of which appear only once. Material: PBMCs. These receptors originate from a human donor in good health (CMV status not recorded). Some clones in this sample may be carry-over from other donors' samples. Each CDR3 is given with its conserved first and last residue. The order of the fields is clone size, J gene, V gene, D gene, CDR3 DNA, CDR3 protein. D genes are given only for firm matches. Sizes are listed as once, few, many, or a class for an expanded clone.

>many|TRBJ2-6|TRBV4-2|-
TGTGCCAGCAGCAACACCGGGACTGGGGCCAACGTCCTGACTTTC
CASSNTGTGANVLTF
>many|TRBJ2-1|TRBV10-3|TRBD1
TGTGCCATCAGCCCCGGGACAGCATTATACAATGAGCAGTTCTTC
CAISPGTALYNEQFF
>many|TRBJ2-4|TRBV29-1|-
TGCAGCGTTGAGGAGGGGTTTGACATTCAGTACTTC
CSVEEGFDIQYF
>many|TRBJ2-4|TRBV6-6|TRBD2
TGTGCCAGCAGTTACCTTAGCGGGGGGGCCTGGACCAAAAACATTCAGTACTTC
CASSYLSGGAWTKNIQYF
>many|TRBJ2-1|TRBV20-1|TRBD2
TGCAGTGCTAGACACCGGGGGGGATACAATGAGCAGTTCTTC
CSARHRGGYNEQFF
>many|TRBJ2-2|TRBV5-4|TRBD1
TGTGCCAGCAGCCCCGCACAGGGGGGAGGCGTAGCCGGGGAGCTGTTTTTT
CASSPAQGGGVAGELFF
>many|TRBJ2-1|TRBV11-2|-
TGTGCCAGCAGCTTAGTAGACCGCGGGACTGAGCAGTTCTTC
CASSLVDRGTEQFF
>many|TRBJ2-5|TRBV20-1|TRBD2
TGCAGTGCTGGGACTAGCGGGGAAGAGACCCAGTACTTC
CSAGTSGEETQYF
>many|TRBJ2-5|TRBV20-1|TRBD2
TGCAGTGCTGGAGAGCCCCTGGCGGGGGTTTCGGAGACCCAGTACTTC
CSAGEPLAGVSETQYF
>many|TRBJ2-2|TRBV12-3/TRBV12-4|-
TGTGCCAGCGGTGACACCGGGGAGCTGTTTTTT
CASGDTGELFF
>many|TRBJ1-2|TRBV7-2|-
TGTGCCAGCAGACTCGACCTAACCTATGGCTACACCTTC
CASRLDLTYGYTF
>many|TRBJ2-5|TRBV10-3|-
TGTGCCACAGGGGTACGGGTATCGGAGACCCAGTACTTC
CATGVRVSETQYF
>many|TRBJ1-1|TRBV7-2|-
TGTGCCAGCAGCCATCTCCGTCCGGGGGGTGAAGCTTTCTTT
CASSHLRPGGEAFF
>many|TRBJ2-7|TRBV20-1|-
TGCAGTGCTCGACCAGACTCCTACGAGCAGTACTTC
CSARPDSYEQYF
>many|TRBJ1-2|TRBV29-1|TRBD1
TGCAGCGCCTGGGACAGGGGCTATGGCTACACCTTC
CSAWDRGYGYTF